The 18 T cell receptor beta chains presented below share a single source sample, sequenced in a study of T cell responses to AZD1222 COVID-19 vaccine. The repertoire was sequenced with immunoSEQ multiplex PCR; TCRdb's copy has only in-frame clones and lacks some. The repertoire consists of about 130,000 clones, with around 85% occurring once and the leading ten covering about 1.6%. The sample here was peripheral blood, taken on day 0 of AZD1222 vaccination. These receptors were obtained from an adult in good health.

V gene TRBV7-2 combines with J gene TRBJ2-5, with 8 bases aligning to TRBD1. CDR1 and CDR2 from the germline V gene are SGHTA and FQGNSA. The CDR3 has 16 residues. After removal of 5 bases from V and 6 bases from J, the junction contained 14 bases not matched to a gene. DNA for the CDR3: TGTGCCAGCAGCCCGGAGGTGGCAGGGGGCGCAAAGACCCAGTACTTC. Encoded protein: CASSPEVAGGAKTQYF.

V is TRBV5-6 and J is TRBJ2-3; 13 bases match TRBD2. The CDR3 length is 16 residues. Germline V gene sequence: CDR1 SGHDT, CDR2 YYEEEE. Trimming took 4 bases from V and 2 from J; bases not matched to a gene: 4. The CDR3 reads CASSDTSGGATDTQYF. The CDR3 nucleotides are TGTGCCAGCAGCGATACTAGCGGGGGGGCCACAGATACGCAGTATTTT.

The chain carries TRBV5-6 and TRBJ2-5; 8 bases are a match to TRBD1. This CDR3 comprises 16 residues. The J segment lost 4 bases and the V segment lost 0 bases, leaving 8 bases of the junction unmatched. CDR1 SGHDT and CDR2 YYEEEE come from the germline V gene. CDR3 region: CASSLEGQGAGETQYF. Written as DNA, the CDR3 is TGTGCCAGCAGCTTGGAAGGGCAGGGGGCCGGAGAGACCCAGTACTTC.

For the CDR3, the DNA is TGTGCCAGCAGTGAAGAGGGTGCTCAGCCCCAGCATTTT. Its translation is CASSEEGAQPQHF. The chain has TRBV6-1 and TRBJ1-5; D is uncertain. This CDR3 is built from 13 residues. V lost 1 base and J lost 6, with 7 bases in between. The germline CDR1 and CDR2 sequences are MNHNS and SASEGT.

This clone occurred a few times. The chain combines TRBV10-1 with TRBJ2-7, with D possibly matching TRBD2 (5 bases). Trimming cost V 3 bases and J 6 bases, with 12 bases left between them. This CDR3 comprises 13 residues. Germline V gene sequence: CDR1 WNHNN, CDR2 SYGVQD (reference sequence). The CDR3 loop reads CASSDREWGEQYF. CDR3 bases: TGCGCCAGCAGTGATAGGGAGTGGGGCGAGCAGTACTTC.

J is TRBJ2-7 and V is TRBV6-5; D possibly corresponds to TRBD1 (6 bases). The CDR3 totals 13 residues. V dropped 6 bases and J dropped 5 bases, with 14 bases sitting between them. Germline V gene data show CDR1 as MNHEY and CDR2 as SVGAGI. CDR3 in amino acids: CASSTLQGHEQYF. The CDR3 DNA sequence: TGTGCCAGCAGCACTTTACAGGGCCACGAGCAGTACTTC.

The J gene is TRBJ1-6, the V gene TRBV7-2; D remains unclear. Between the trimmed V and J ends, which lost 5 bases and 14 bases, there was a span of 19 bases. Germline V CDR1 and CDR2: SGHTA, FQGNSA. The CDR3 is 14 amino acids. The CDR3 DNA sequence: TGTGCCAGCAGCCCCGACCGGATCCGCGGGTCCCTCCACTTT. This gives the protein CASSPDRIRGSLHF.

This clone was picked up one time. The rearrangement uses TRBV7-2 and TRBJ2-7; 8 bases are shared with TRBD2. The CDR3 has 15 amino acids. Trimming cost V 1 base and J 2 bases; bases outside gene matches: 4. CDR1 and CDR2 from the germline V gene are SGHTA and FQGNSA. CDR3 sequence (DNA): TGTGCCAGCAGCTTAGAGGCGGGAGGAACCTACGAGCAGTACTTC. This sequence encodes CASSLEAGGTYEQYF.

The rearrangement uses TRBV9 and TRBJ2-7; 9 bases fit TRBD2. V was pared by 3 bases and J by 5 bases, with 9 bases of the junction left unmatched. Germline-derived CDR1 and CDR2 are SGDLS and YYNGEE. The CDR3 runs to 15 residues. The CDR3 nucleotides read TGTGCCAGCAGCGCCTTTAGCGGGGGTGTCGACGAGCAGTACTTC. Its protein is CASSAFSGGVDEQYF.

This CDR3 reads CASSGRRGHQETQYF. CDR3 DNA: TGTGCCAGCAGCGGAAGGAGGGGGCACCAAGAGACCCAGTACTTC. J is TRBJ2-5 and V is TRBV13; D is perhaps TRBD1 (7 bases). The CDR3 runs 15 residues. Per the germline V gene, CDR1 is PRHDT and CDR2 is FYEKMQ (reference sequence). Trimming shortened V by 5 bases and J by 0 bases, and 13 bases separated the two germline ends.

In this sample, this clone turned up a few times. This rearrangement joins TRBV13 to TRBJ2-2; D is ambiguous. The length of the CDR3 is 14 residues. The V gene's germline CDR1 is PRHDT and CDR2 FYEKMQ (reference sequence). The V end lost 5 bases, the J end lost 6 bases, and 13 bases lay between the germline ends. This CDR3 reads CASSNEEVPGELFF. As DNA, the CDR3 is TGTGCCAGCAGCAATGAAGAGGTCCCCGGGGAGCTGTTTTTT.

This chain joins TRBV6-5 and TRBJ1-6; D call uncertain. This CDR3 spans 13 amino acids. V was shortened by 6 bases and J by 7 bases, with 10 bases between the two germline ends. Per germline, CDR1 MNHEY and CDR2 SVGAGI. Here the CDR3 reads CASRPGLNSPLHF. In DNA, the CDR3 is TGTGCCAGCAGACCGGGATTAAATTCACCCCTCCACTTT.

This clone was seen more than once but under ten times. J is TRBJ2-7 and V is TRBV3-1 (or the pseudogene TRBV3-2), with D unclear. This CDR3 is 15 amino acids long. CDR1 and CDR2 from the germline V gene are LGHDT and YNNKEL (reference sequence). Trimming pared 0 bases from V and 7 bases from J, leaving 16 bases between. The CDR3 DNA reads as TGTGCCAGCAGCCAAGATGCAACCGGGCTCTTAGAGCAGTACTTC. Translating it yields CASSQDATGLLEQYF.

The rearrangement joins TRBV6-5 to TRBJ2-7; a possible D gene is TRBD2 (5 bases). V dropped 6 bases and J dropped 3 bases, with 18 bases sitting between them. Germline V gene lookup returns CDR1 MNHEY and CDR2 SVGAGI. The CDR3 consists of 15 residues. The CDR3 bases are TGTGCCAGCAGCTCGTCAGCGGCAGGTTTCTACGAGCAGTACTTC. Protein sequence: CASSSSAAGFYEQYF.

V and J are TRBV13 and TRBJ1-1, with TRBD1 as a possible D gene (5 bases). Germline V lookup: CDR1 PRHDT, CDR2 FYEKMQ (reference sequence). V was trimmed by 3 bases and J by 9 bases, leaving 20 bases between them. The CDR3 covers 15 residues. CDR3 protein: CASSFQKASRGQAFF. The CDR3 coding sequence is TGTGCCAGCAGCTTCCAAAAGGCGTCTAGGGGACAAGCTTTCTTT.

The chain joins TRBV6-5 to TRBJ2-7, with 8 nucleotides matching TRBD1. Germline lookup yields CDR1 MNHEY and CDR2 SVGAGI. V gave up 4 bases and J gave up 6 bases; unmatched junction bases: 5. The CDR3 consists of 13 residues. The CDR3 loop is CASSSGQGSEQYF. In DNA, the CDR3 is TGTGCCAGCAGTTCTGGACAGGGAAGCGAGCAGTACTTC.

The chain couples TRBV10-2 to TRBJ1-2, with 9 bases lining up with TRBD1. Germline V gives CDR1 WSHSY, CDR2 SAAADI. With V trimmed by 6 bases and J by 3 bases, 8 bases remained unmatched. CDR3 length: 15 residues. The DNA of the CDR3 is TGCGCCAGCAGCGCCCCGGGACAGGGAGACTATGGCTACACCTTC. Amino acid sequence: CASSAPGQGDYGYTF.

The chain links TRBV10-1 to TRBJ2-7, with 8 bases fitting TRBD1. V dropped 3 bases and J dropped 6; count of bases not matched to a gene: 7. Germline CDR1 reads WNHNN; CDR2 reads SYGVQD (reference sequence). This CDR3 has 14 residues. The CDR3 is CASSERAGGGEQYF. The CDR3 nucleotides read TGCGCCAGCAGTGAAAGGGCAGGGGGCGGCGAGCAGTACTTC.